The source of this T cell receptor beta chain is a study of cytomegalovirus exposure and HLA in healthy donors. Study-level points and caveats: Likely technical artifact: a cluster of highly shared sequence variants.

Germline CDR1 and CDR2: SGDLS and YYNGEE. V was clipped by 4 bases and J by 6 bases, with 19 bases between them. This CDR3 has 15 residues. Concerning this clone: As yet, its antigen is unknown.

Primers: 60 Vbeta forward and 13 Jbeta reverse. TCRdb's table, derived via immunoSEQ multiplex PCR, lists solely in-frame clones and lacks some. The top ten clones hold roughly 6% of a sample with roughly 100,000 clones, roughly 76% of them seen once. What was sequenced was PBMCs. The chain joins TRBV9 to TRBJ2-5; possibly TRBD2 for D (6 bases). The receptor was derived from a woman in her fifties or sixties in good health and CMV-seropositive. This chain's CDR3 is CASSPEAGSWQTQYF. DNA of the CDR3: TGTGCCAGCAGCCCAGAGGCGGGGAGTTGGCAGACCCAGTACTTC.